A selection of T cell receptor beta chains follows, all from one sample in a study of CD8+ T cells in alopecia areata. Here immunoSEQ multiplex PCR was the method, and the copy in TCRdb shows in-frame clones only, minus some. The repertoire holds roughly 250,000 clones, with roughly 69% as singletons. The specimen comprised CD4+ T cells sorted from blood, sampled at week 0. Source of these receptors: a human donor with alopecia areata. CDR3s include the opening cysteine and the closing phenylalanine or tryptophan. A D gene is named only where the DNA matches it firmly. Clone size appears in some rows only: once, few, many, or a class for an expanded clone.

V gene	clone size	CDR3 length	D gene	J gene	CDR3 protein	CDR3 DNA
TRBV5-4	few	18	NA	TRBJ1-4	CASSLLRRGVVLFEKLFF	TGTGCCAGCAGCTTGCTCAGACGGGGGGTCGTGCTGTTTGAAAAACTGTTTTTT
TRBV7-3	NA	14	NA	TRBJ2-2	CASSPDRNTGELFF	TGTGCCAGCAGTCCCGACAGGAACACCGGGGAGCTGTTTTTT
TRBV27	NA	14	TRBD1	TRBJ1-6	CASSSGQPNSPLHF	TGTGCCAGCAGTTCGGGACAGCCAAATTCACCCCTCCACTTT
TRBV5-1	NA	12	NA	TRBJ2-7	CASTSEAYEQYF	TGCGCCAGCACCTCAGAGGCCTACGAGCAGTACTTC
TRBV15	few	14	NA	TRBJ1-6	CATSARQMDSPLHF	TGTGCCACCAGCGCCCGTCAGATGGATTCACCCCTCCACTTT
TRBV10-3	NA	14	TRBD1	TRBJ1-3	CAIRSDRDGNTIYF	TGTGCCATCCGATCTGACAGGGATGGAAACACCATATATTTT
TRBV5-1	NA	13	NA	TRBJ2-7	CASSLGPSDEQYF	TGCGCCAGCAGCTTGGGCCCCAGCGACGAGCAGTACTTC
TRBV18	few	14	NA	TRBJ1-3	CASSPTTAGNTIYF	TGTGCCAGCTCACCTACGACAGCAGGAAACACCATATATTTT
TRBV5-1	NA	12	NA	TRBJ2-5	CASSPGRETQYF	TGCGCCAGCAGTCCAGGGCGGGAGACCCAGTACTTC
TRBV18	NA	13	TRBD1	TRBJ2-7	CASSPTGGYEQYF	TGTGCCAGCTCACCGACAGGGGGCTACGAGCAGTACTTC
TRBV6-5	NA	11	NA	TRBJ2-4	CASSSADIQYF	TGTGCCAGCAGCTCGGCTGACATTCAGTACTTC
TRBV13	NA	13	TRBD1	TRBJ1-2	CASSYTGASGYTF	TGTGCCAGCAGCTACACAGGGGCGTCTGGCTACACCTTC
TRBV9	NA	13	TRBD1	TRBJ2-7	CASSATGFHEQYF	TGTGCCAGCAGCGCGACAGGGTTCCACGAGCAGTACTTC
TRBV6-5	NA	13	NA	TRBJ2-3	CASIPPGTDTQYF	TGTGCCAGCATCCCGCCCGGCACAGATACGCAGTATTTT
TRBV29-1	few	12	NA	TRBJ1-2	CSVVTSDHGYTF	TGCAGCGTCGTTACCTCAGACCATGGCTACACCTTC
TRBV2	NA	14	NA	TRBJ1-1	CASTGSSANTEAFF	TGTGCCAGCACCGGATCGTCGGCGAACACTGAAGCTTTCTTT
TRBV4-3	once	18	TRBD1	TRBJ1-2	CASSQAIGTGGVVSGYTF	TGCGCCAGCAGCCAAGCCATCGGGACAGGGGGCGTTGTGAGCGGCTACACCTTC
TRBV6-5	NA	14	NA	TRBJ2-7	CASSTPGDSYEQYF	TGTGCCAGCAGTACACCAGGGGACTCCTACGAGCAGTACTTC
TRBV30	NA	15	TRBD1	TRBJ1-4	CAWSVGTATNEKLFF	TGTGCCTGGAGTGTGGGGACAGCAACTAATGAAAAACTGTTTTTT
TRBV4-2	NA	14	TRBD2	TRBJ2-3	CASSSGGAADTQYF	TGTGCCAGCAGTAGCGGGGGTGCCGCAGATACGCAGTATTTT
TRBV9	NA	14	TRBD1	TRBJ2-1	CASSVGTGGRDQFF	TGTGCCAGCAGCGTAGGGACAGGGGGTCGGGATCAGTTCTTC
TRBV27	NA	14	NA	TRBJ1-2	CASSFQGRNYGYTF	TGTGCCAGCAGTTTCCAAGGACGGAACTATGGCTACACCTTC
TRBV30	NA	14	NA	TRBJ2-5	CASTAGSKQETQYF	TGTGCCTCAACGGCAGGGAGCAAGCAAGAGACCCAGTACTTC
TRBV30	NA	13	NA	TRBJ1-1	CAWTYRVGTEAFF	TGTGCCTGGACCTATCGAGTTGGCACTGAAGCTTTCTTT
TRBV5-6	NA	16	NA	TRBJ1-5	CASSLGAGLSNQPQHF	TGTGCCAGCAGCTTGGGGGCGGGGCTAAGCAATCAGCCCCAGCATTTT
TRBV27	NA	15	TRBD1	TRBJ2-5	CASSLGQTPPGTQYF	TGTGCCAGCAGTTTGGGACAGACCCCTCCAGGGACCCAGTACTTC
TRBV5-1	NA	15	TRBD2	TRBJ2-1	CASSSGLADDNEQFF	TGCGCCAGCAGCTCGGGACTAGCGGACGACAATGAGCAGTTCTTC
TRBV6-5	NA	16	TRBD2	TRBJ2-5	CASSYRSGGGTETQYF	TGTGCCAGCAGTTACAGGAGCGGGGGGGGTACGGAGACCCAGTACTTC
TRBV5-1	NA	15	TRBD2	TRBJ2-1	CASSPWTSGDNEQFF	TGCGCCAGCAGCCCCTGGACTAGCGGCGACAATGAGCAGTTCTTC
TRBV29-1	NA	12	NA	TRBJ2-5	CSARAVWETQYF	TGCAGCGCCCGCGCGGTATGGGAGACCCAGTACTTC
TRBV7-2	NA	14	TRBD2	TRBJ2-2	CASRPAGGTGELFF	TGTGCCAGCAGACCAGCGGGGGGTACCGGGGAGCTGTTTTTT
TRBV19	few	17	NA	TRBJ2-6	CASTLFSVGAGANVLTF	TGTGCCAGTACCTTGTTTTCCGTTGGGGCTGGGGCCAACGTCCTGACTTTC
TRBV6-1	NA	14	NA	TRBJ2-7	CASRKDAAPYEQYF	TGTGCCAGCCGAAAAGACGCCGCCCCCTACGAGCAGTACTTC
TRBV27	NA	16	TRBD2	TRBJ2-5	CASSPRLAGLQETQYF	TGTGCCAGCAGCCCTAGACTAGCGGGCCTCCAAGAGACCCAGTACTTC
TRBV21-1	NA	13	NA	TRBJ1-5	CASRAPGSQPQHF	TGTGCCAGCCGAGCGCCAGGGAGTCAGCCCCAGCATTTT
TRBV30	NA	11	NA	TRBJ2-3	CAWSVTDAQYF	TGTGCCTGGAGTGTCACAGATGCGCAGTATTTT
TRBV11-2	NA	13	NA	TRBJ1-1	CASSSGALTEAFF	TGTGCCAGCAGCTCGGGGGCGTTGACTGAAGCTTTCTTT
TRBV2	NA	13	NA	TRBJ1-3	CASLGGSGNTIYF	TGTGCCAGCTTAGGGGGCTCTGGAAACACCATATATTTT
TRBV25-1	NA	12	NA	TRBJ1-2	CASSELSYGYTF	TGTGCCAGCAGTGAATTGTCCTATGGCTACACCTTC
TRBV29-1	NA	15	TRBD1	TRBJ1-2	CSVDPQGGGSYGYTF	TGCAGCGTTGACCCCCAGGGGGGGGGATCCTATGGCTACACCTTC
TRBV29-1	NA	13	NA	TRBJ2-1	CSVEGTQLSEQFF	TGCAGCGTTGAGGGTACACAATTAAGTGAGCAGTTCTTC
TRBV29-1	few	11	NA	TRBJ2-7	CSVVILYEQYF	TGCAGCGTTGTAATTCTCTACGAGCAGTACTTC
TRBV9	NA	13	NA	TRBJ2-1	CASSGSLDNEQFF	TGTGCCAGCAGCGGGAGCCTTGACAATGAGCAGTTCTTC
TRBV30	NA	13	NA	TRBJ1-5	CAWSVRGNQPQHF	TGTGCCTGGAGTGTCAGAGGGAATCAGCCCCAGCATTTT
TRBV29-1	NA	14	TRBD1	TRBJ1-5	CSVVDRGGNQPQHF	TGCAGCGTTGTAGACAGGGGGGGGAATCAGCCCCAGCATTTT
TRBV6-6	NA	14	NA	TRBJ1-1	CASSTDGVWTEAFF	TGTGCCAGCAGTACAGACGGGGTATGGACTGAAGCTTTCTTT